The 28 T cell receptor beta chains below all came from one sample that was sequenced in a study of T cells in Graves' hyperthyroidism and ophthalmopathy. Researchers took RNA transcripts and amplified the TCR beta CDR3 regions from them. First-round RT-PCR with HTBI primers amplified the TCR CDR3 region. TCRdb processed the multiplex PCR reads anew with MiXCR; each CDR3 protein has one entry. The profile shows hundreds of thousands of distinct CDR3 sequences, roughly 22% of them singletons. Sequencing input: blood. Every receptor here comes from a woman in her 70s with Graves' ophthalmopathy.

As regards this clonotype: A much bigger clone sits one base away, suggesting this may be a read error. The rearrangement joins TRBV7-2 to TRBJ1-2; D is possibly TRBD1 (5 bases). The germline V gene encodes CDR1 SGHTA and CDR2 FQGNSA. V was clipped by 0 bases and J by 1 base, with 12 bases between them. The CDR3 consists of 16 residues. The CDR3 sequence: CASSLALAQVNYGYTF. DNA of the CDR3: TGTGCCAGCAGCTTAGCGCTCGCACAGGTTAACTATGGCTACACCTTC.

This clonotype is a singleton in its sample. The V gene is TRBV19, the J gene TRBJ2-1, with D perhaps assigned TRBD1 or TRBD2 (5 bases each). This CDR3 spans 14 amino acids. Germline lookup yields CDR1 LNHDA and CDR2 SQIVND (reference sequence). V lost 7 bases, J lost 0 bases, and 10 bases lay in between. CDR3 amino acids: CASKGRSSYNEQFF. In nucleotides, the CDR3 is TGTGCCAGTAAGGGGAGAAGCTCCTACAATGAGCAGTTCTTC.

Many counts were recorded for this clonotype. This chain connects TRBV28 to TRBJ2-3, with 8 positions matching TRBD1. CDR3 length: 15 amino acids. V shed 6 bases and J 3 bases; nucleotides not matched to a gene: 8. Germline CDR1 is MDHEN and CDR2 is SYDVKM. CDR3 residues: CASRNPGQGTDTQYF. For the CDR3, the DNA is TGTGCCAGCAGAAACCCCGGACAGGGAACAGATACGCAGTATTTT.

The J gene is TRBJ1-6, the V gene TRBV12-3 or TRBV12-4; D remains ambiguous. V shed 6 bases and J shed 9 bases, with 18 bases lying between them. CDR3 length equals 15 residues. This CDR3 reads CASSPGRRHRSPLHF. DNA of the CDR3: TGTGCCAGCAGCCCCGGCCGGCGCCATCGTTCACCCCTCCACTTT.

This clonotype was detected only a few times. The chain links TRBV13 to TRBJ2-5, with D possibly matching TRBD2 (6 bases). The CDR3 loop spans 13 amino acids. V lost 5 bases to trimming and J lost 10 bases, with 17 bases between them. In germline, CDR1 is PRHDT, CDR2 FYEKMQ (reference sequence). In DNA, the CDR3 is TGTGCCAGCAGCCTAGTTCTGGGGCGGGACCAGTACTTC. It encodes CASSLVLGRDQYF.

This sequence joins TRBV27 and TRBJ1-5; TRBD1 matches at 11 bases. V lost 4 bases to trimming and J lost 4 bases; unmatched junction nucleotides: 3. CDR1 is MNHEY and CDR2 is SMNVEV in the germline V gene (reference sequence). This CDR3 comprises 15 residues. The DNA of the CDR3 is TGTGCCAGCAGTTCGGACAGGGGGCCGAATCAGCCCCAGCATTTT. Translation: CASSSDRGPNQPQHF.

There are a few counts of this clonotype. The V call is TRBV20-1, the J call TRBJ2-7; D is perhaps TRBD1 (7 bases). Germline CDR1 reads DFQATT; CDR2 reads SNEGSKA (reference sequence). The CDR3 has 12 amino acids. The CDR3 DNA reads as TGCAGCTCCCAGGGGGGCTCCTACGAGCAGTACTTC. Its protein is CSSQGGSYEQYF.

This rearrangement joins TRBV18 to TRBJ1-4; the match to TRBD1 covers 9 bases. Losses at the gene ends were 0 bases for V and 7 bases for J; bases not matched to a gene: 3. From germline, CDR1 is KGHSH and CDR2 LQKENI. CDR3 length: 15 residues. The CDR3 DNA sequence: TGTGCCAGCTCACCACCCGGGACAGGGCGTGAAAAACTGTTTTTT. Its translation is CASSPPGTGREKLFF.

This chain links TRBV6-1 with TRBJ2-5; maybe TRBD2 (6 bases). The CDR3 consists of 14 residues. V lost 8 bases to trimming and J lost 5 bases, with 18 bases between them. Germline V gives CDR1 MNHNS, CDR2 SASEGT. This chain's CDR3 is CASGGFYPGETQYF. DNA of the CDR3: TGTGCCAGCGGGGGGTTCTACCCCGGGGAGACCCAGTACTTC.

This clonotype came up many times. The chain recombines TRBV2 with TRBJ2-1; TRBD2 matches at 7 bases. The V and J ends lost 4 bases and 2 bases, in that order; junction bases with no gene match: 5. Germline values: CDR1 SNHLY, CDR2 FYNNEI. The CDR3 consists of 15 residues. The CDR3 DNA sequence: TGTGCCAGCAGTGCAGCCGGGACTACCTACAATGAGCAGTTCTTC. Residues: CASSAAGTTYNEQFF.

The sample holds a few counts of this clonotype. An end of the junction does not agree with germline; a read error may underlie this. In DNA, the CDR3 is TGCAGCGTTGCACTAGCGGGAGTAGTAAACTTC. Its protein product is CSVALAGVVNF. V gene TRBV29-1 combines with J gene TRBJ2-5; 11 nucleotides line up with TRBD2. This CDR3 contains 11 residues. CDR1 is SQVTM, CDR2 ANQGSEA, per germline.

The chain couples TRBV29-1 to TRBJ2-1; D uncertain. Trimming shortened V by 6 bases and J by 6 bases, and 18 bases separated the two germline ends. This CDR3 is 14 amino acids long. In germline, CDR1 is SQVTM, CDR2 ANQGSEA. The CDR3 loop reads CSVPHGLTVNEQFF. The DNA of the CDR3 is TGCAGCGTACCCCACGGGTTGACGGTCAATGAGCAGTTCTTC.

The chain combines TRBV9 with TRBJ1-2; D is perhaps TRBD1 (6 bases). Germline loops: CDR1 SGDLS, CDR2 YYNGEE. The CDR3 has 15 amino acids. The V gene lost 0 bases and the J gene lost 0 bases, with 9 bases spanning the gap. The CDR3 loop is CASSVGDIPNYGYTF. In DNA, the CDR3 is TGTGCCAGCAGCGTAGGGGACATCCCTAACTATGGCTACACCTTC.

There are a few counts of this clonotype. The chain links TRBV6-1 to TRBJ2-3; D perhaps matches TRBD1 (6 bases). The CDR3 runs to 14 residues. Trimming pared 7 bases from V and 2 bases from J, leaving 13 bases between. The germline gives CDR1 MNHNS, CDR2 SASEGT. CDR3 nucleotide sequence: TGTGCCAGCACCCTTGGACAGTCCACAGATACGCAGTATTTT. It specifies CASTLGQSTDTQYF.

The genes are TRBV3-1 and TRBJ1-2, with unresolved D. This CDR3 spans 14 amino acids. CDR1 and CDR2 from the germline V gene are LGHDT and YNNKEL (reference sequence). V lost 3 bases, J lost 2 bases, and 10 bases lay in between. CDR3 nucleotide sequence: TGTGCCAGCAGCCAGGTTCCGGAGAACTATGGCTACACCTTC. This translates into CASSQVPENYGYTF. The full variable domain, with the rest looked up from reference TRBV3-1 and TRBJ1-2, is DTAVSQTPKYLVTQMGNDKSIKCEQNLGHDTMYWYKQDSKKFLKIMFSYNNKELIINETVPNRFSPKSPDKAHLNLHINSLELGDSAVYFCASSQVPENYGYTFGSGTRLTVV.

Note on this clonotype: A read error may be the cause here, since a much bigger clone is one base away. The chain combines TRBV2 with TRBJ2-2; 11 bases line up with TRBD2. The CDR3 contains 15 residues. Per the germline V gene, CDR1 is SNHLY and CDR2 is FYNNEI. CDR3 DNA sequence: TGTGCCAGCAACCCGGGACTAGCGGACACCGGGGGGCTGTTTTTT. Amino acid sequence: CASNPGLADTGGLFF. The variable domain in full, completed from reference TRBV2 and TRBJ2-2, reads EPEVTQTPSHQVTQMGQEVILRCVPISNHLYFYWYRQILGQKVEFLVSFYNNEISEKSEIFDDQFSVERPDGSNFTLKIRSTKLEDSAMYFCASNPGLADTGGLFFGEGSRLTVL.

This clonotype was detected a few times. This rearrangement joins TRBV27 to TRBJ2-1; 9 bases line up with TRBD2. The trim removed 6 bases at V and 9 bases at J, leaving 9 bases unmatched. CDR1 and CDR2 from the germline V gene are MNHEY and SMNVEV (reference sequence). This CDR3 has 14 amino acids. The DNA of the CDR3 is TGTGCCAGCAGACGGGCGGGAGGGTCCCCTGAGCAGTTCTTC. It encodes CASRRAGGSPEQFF.

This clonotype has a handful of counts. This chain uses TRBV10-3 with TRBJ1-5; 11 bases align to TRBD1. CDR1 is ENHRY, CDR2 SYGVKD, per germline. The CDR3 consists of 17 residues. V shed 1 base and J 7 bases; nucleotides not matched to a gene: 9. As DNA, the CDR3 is TGTGCCATCAGTGAGTTGTGGGCCGGGACAGGGGGACAGCCCCAGCATTTT. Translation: CAISELWAGTGGQPQHF.

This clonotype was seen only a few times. CDR3 sequence: CATSDPSGRAQRKLFF. The DNA of the CDR3 is TGTGCCACCAGTGATCCTAGCGGGAGGGCCCAGCGAAAGCTGTTTTTT. The rearrangement uses TRBV24-1 and TRBJ2-2, with 12 bases fitting TRBD2. The V gene's germline CDR1 is KGHDR and CDR2 SFDVKD. The V and J ends lost 3 bases and 12 bases, in that order; junction bases with no gene match: 10. This CDR3 spans 16 amino acids.

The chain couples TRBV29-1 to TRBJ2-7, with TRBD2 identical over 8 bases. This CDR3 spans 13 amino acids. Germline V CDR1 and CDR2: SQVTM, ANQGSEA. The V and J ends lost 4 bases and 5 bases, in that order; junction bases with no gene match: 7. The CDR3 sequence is CSVGGLVGDEQYF. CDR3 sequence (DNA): TGCAGCGTTGGGGGACTAGTGGGAGACGAGCAGTACTTC.

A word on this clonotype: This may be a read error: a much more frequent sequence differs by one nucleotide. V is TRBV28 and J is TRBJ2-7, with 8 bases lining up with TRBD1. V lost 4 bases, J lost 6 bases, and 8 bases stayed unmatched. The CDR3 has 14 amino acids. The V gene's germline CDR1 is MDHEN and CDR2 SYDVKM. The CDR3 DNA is TGTGCCAGCAGTTGGACCAGGACAGGGATCGAGCAGTACTTC. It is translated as CASSWTRTGIEQYF.

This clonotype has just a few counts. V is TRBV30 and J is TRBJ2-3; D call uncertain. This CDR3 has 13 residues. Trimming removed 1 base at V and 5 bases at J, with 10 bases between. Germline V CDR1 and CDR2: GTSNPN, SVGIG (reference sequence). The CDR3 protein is CAWSDPKRDTQYF. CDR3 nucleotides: TGTGCCTGGAGTGATCCAAAAAGAGATACGCAGTATTTT.

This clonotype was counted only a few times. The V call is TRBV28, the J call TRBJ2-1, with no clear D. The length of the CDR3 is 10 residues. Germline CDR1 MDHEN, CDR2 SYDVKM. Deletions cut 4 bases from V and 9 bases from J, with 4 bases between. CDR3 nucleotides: TGTGCCAGCAGTTCGGGTGAGCAGTTCTTC. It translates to CASSSGEQFF.

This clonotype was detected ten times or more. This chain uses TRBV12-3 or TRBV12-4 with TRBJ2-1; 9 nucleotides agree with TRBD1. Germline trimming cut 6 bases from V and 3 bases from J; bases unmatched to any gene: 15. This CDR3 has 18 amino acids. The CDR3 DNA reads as TGTGCCAGCAGGTTTGGCTCGGGACAGGGAAGGTTCTACAATGAGCAGTTCTTC. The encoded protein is CASRFGSGQGRFYNEQFF.

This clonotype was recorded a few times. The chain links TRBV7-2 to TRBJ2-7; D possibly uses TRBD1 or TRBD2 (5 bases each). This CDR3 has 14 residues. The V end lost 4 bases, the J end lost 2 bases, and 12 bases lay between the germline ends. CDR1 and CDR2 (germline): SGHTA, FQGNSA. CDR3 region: CASSSAEGPYEQYF. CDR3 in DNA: TGTGCCAGCAGCTCAGCAGAGGGACCCTACGAGCAGTACTTC.

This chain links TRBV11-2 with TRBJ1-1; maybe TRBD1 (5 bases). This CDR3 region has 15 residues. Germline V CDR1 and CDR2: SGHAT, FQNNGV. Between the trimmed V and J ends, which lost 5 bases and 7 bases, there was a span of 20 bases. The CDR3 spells CASSGGGDWFNEAFF. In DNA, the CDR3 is TGTGCCAGCAGCGGGGGGGGGGATTGGTTTAATGAAGCTTTCTTT.

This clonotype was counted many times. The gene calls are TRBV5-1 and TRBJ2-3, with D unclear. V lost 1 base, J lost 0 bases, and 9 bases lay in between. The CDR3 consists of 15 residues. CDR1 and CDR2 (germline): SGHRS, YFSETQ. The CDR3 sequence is CASSLSGPSTDTQYF. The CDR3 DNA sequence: TGCGCCAGCAGCTTGTCAGGACCTAGCACAGATACGCAGTATTTT.

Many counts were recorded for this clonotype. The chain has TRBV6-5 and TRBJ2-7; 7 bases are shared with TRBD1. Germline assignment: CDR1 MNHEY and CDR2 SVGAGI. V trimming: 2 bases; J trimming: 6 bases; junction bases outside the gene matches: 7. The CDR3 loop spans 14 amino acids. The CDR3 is CASSYVQGQGEQYF. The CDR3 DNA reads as TGTGCCAGCAGTTACGTACAGGGGCAGGGCGAGCAGTACTTC.